This is a list of T cell receptor beta chains from one sample in a study of glioma-infiltrating T cells after dendritic cell vaccination. The method was immunoSEQ multiplex PCR; TCRdb's version includes in-frame clones alone and lacks a portion of them. The table shows nearly 85,000 clones, with 70% to 90% occurring only once. The starting material was blood, obtained before dendritic cell vaccination. These receptors all stem from a human donor with glioblastoma. Each CDR3 is given with its conserved first and last residue. The D gene is left open where the match is weak.

J gene: TRBJ2-7
D gene: TRBD1
V gene: TRBV5-1
CDR3 protein: CASSLRGQGSNEQYF
CDR3 DNA: TGCGCCAGCAGCTTGCGCGGACAGGGGTCCAACGAGCAGTACTTC

J gene: TRBJ2-5
D gene: TRBD1
V gene: TRBV18
CDR3 protein: CASSPRKGAGETQYF
CDR3 DNA: TGTGCCAGCTCACCAAGAAAGGGGGCCGGAGAGACCCAGTACTTC

J gene: TRBJ1-1
D gene: TRBD1
V gene: TRBV5-1
CDR3 protein: CASSYRGPNTEAFF
CDR3 DNA: TGCGCCAGCAGCTACAGGGGCCCGAACACTGAAGCTTTCTTT

J gene: TRBJ2-7
D gene: TRBD2
V gene: TRBV9
CDR3 protein: CASSLTSGSSYEQYF
CDR3 DNA: TGTGCCAGCAGCTTGACTAGCGGGAGCTCCTACGAGCAGTACTTC

J gene: TRBJ2-3
D gene: TRBD2
V gene: TRBV4-1
CDR3 protein: CASSRERAGDPSTDTQYF
CDR3 DNA: TGCGCCAGCAGCCGGGAGCGAGCGGGGGACCCTAGCACAGATACGCAGTATTTT

J gene: TRBJ1-2
D gene: .
V gene: TRBV9
CDR3 protein: CASSPGSPQWRYGYTF
CDR3 DNA: TGTGCCAGCAGCCCCGGTTCCCCCCAGTGGAGGTATGGCTACACCTTC

J gene: TRBJ2-7
D gene: TRBD1
V gene: TRBV18
CDR3 protein: CASSLSGTGPYEQYF
CDR3 DNA: TGTGCCAGCTCACTTTCCGGGACAGGGCCTTACGAGCAGTACTTC

J gene: TRBJ2-7
D gene: .
V gene: TRBV18
CDR3 protein: CASSPVRDISYEQYF
CDR3 DNA: TGTGCCAGCTCACCAGTTCGCGACATCTCCTACGAGCAGTACTTC

J gene: TRBJ2-7
D gene: TRBD1
V gene: TRBV30
CDR3 protein: CAWRGQGASEQYF
CDR3 DNA: TGTGCCTGGAGGGGACAGGGGGCCTCCGAGCAGTACTTC

J gene: TRBJ1-2
D gene: TRBD1
V gene: TRBV14
CDR3 protein: CASSGGQGGYGYTF
CDR3 DNA: TGTGCCAGCAGCGGAGGACAGGGGGGTTATGGCTACACCTTC

J gene: TRBJ1-4
D gene: .
V gene: TRBV2
CDR3 protein: CASSEKGVGEKLFF
CDR3 DNA: TGTGCCAGCAGTGAGAAAGGGGTCGGGGAAAAACTGTTTTTT

J gene: TRBJ2-1
D gene: TRBD1
V gene: TRBV5-1
CDR3 protein: CASSLRTTGTGGHEQFF
CDR3 DNA: TGCGCCAGCAGCTTGCGGACCACCGGGACAGGGGGCCATGAGCAGTTCTTC

J gene: TRBJ2-7
D gene: .
V gene: TRBV5-8
CDR3 protein: CASSFKGLSYEQYF
CDR3 DNA: TGTGCCAGCAGCTTTAAGGGGCTCTCCTACGAGCAGTACTTC

J gene: TRBJ2-2
D gene: .
V gene: TRBV6-5
CDR3 protein: CASSYGQGPGELFF
CDR3 DNA: TGTGCCAGCAGTTACGGCCAGGGGCCCGGGGAGCTGTTTTTT

J gene: TRBJ2-7
D gene: .
V gene: TRBV21-1
CDR3 protein: CASSKGARGRGASSYEQYF
CDR3 DNA: TGTGCCAGCAGCAAGGGAGCCAGGGGGCGCGGGGCAAGCTCCTACGAGCAGTACTTC

J gene: TRBJ2-7
D gene: TRBD1
V gene: TRBV2
CDR3 protein: CASRTGSYEQYF
CDR3 DNA: TGTGCCAGCAGGACAGGGTCCTACGAGCAGTACTTC